Listed below are T cell receptor beta chains from one sample, sequenced in a study of T cell repertoires in cytomegalovirus infection. TCRdb passed the reads through MiXCR, listing each CDR3 protein once. The data hold 900,000 to 950,000 distinct CDR3 sequences, with 30% to 40% observed a single time. Their antigens are not known. Here the sequenced sample was cultured CD8+ T cells from PBMCs, taken from culture after CMV antigen stimulation. Receptors were obtained from a human donor in good health (CMV status not recorded). Some clones in this sample may be carry-over from other donors' samples. CDR3s include the opening cysteine and the closing phenylalanine or tryptophan. Each record gives: clone size, J gene, D gene, V gene, CDR3 protein, CDR3 DNA. A D gene is named only where the DNA matches it firmly. Part of the rows lack a size; the others show once, few, many or a class for expanded clones.

size: few; J: TRBJ2-3; D: TRBD2; V: TRBV5-1; CDR3: CASSPQGLAGTTDTQYF; DNA: TGCGCCAGCAGCCCGCAGGGACTAGCGGGGACCACAGATACGCAGTATTTT
size: .; J: TRBJ1-2; D: .; V: TRBV19; CDR3: CASSIIETVRTNYGYTF; DNA: TGTGCCAGTAGTATAATAGAGACGGTACGAACTAACTATGGCTACACCTTC
size: many; J: TRBJ2-2; D: TRBD1; V: TRBV28; CDR3: CASSPLGTADTGELFF; DNA: TGTGCCAGCAGCCCCTTGGGGACAGCAGACACCGGGGAGCTGTTTTTT
size: many; J: TRBJ1-1; D: .; V: TRBV7-2; CDR3: CASSWPGANTEAFF; DNA: TGTGCCAGCAGTTGGCCGGGGGCGAACACTGAAGCTTTCTTT
size: many; J: TRBJ1-4; D: .; V: TRBV7-8; CDR3: CASSLAGTAGYNEKLFF; DNA: TGTGCCAGCAGCTTAGCGGGGACGGCAGGGTATAATGAAAAACTGTTTTTT
size: few; J: TRBJ1-2; D: .; V: TRBV6-1; CDR3: CASSHPGRKGQHLYGYTF; DNA: TGTGCCAGCAGTCACCCCGGTAGAAAGGGCCAACATCTATATGGCTACACCTTC
size: .; J: TRBJ1-5; D: .; V: TRBV27; CDR3: CASSTGWGRDQPQHF; DNA: TGTGCCAGCAGCACCGGCTGGGGGAGGGATCAGCCCCAGCATTTT
size: few; J: TRBJ2-2; D: .; V: TRBV19; CDR3: CASQTAIVGTGELFF; DNA: TGTGCCAGTCAAACGGCGATCGTAGGCACCGGGGAGCTGTTTTTT
size: many; J: TRBJ2-1; D: .; V: TRBV9; CDR3: CASSVGTSYNEQFF; DNA: TGTGCCAGCAGCGTAGGGACATCCTACAATGAGCAGTTCTTC
size: .; J: TRBJ2-7; D: .; V: TRBV7-9; CDR3: CASSSKGGYEQYF; DNA: TGTGCCAGCAGCTCCAAGGGGGGGTACGAGCAGTACTTC
size: .; J: TRBJ2-1; D: .; V: TRBV7-6; CDR3: CASSSTTGKSSYNEQFF; DNA: TGTGCCAGCAGCTCCACGACAGGAAAAAGCTCCTACAATGAGCAGTTCTTC
size: few; J: TRBJ2-5; D: TRBD2; V: TRBV12-3/TRBV12-4; CDR3: CASSLGYRGEQETQYF; DNA: TGTGCCAGCAGTTTGGGCTACCGGGGGGAACAAGAGACCCAGTACTTC
size: .; J: TRBJ1-1; D: .; V: TRBV7-4; CDR3: CASSLVFGGQNTEAFF; DNA: TGTGCCAGCAGCTTAGTGTTCGGAGGCCAAAACACTGAAGCTTTCTTT
size: .; J: TRBJ2-5; D: TRBD1; V: TRBV6-5; CDR3: CASSWDREYQETQYF; DNA: TGTGCCAGCAGTTGGGACAGGGAGTACCAAGAGACCCAGTACTTC
size: many; J: TRBJ2-1; D: .; V: TRBV27; CDR3: CASSPTYNEQFF; DNA: TGTGCCAGCAGCCCGACCTACAATGAGCAGTTCTTC
size: .; J: TRBJ1-2; D: TRBD1; V: TRBV24-1; CDR3: CATSGQGNYGYTF; DNA: TGTGCCACCAGTGGACAGGGAAACTATGGCTACACCTTC
size: .; J: TRBJ2-5; D: .; V: TRBV7-9; CDR3: CASSLSAEQETQYF; DNA: TGTGCCAGCAGCTTATCCGCAGAGCAAGAGACCCAGTACTTC
size: .; J: TRBJ1-2; D: .; V: TRBV10-3; CDR3: CVIPGDTRGYTF; DNA: TGTGTCATCCCAGGGGACACTCGCGGCTACACCTTC
size: .; J: TRBJ2-7; D: TRBD2; V: TRBV20-1; CDR3: CSARDLASGYYEQYF; DNA: TGCAGTGCTAGAGATCTGGCTAGCGGATATTACGAGCAGTACTTC
size: .; J: TRBJ2-1; D: .; V: TRBV12-5; CDR3: CASGAGLGGNEQFF; DNA: TGTGCTAGTGGCGCGGGACTGGGGGGCAATGAGCAGTTCTTC
size: .; J: TRBJ2-2; D: .; V: TRBV6-5; CDR3: CASGGEELFF; DNA: TGTGCCAGCGGCGGGGAGGAGCTGTTTTTT
size: many; J: TRBJ2-7; D: .; V: TRBV7-2; CDR3: CASSLRPYEQYF; DNA: TGTGCCAGCAGCCTAAGACCCTACGAGCAGTACTTC
size: .; J: TRBJ1-1; D: TRBD1; V: TRBV7-8; CDR3: CASSVIDRGLNTEAFF; DNA: TGTGCCAGCAGCGTAATCGACAGGGGCTTGAACACTGAAGCTTTCTTT
size: .; J: TRBJ2-1; D: .; V: TRBV4-1; CDR3: CASSQDPDGYNEQFF; DNA: TGCGCCAGCAGCCAAGACCCAGACGGATACAATGAGCAGTTCTTC
size: .; J: TRBJ1-2; D: .; V: TRBV10-2; CDR3: CASSESRDNRPVWGYTF; DNA: TGCGCCAGCAGTGAGTCCAGGGATAACAGGCCCGTCTGGGGCTACACCTTC
size: many; J: TRBJ2-5; D: .; V: TRBV7-6; CDR3: CASSFGGGQETQYF; DNA: TGTGCCAGCAGCTTTGGAGGGGGTCAAGAGACCCAGTACTTC
size: .; J: TRBJ2-1; D: .; V: TRBV27; CDR3: CASSPDSAYNEQFF; DNA: TGTGCCAGCAGTCCTGATAGTGCTTACAATGAGCAGTTCTTC
size: .; J: TRBJ1-1; D: TRBD1; V: TRBV6-5; CDR3: CASSSTGGAWETEAFF; DNA: TGTGCCAGCAGTTCTACAGGGGGCGCTTGGGAAACTGAAGCTTTCTTT
size: .; J: TRBJ2-5; D: .; V: TRBV6-1; CDR3: CASSVLLGDQYF; DNA: TGTGCCAGCAGCGTGCTTTTGGGCGACCAGTACTTC
size: few; J: TRBJ1-2; D: .; V: TRBV6-6; CDR3: CASSYSWVGLNGYTF; DNA: TGTGCCAGCAGTTACTCGTGGGTCGGATTAAATGGCTACACCTTC
size: .; J: TRBJ2-1; D: .; V: TRBV3-1; CDR3: CASSHSAVDYNEQFF; DNA: TGTGCCAGCAGCCATAGTGCGGTCGACTACAATGAGCAGTTCTTC
size: few; J: TRBJ2-2; D: .; V: TRBV11-3; CDR3: CASSPEDNGGTGELFF; DNA: TGTGCCAGCAGCCCGGAAGACAATGGGGGAACCGGGGAGCTGTTTTTT
size: .; J: TRBJ2-1; D: .; V: TRBV7-9; CDR3: CASSLEADSLGPYNEQFF; DNA: TGTGCCAGCAGCCTCGAAGCGGACAGTCTGGGGCCCTACAATGAGCAGTTCTTC
size: .; J: TRBJ2-3; D: .; V: TRBV6-1; CDR3: CASSEVRGSTDTQYF; DNA: TGTGCCAGCAGTGAAGTTCGGGGGAGCACAGATACGCAGTATTTT
size: .; J: TRBJ2-1; D: .; V: TRBV4-3; CDR3: CASSQDPQQGSAYNEQFF; DNA: TGCGCCAGCAGCCAAGATCCCCAACAGGGTTCAGCCTACAATGAGCAGTTCTTC
size: many; J: TRBJ2-1; D: .; V: TRBV7-9; CDR3: CASSPRGRYRDNEQFF; DNA: TGTGCCAGCAGCCCAAGGGGCCGGTATCGAGACAATGAGCAGTTCTTC
size: few; J: TRBJ1-4; D: .; V: TRBV7-2; CDR3: CASSLNVRLINEKLFF; DNA: TGTGCCAGCAGCTTAAATGTGAGACTAATTAATGAAAAACTGTTTTTT
size: .; J: TRBJ1-4; D: .; V: TRBV7-9; CDR3: CASRLGTNEKLFF; DNA: TGTGCCAGCAGATTGGGAACTAATGAAAAACTGTTTTTT
size: few; J: TRBJ2-7; D: .; V: TRBV2; CDR3: CASSAPTGYEQYF; DNA: TGTGCCAGCAGTGCCCCGACAGGCTACGAGCAGTACTTC
size: many; J: TRBJ1-2; D: TRBD1; V: TRBV7-6; CDR3: CASSPLTGDYGYTF; DNA: TGTGCCAGCAGCCCCCTGACAGGGGACTATGGCTACACCTTC
size: few; J: TRBJ2-7; D: TRBD1; V: TRBV6-1; CDR3: CASSNRDRGYEQYF; DNA: TGTGCCAGCAGTAACCGGGACAGGGGCTACGAGCAGTACTTC
size: few; J: TRBJ2-3; D: TRBD1; V: TRBV7-9; CDR3: CASSLNPTTGVGLHTQYF; DNA: TGTGCCAGCAGCTTGAACCCCACGACAGGGGTAGGACTCCATACGCAGTATTTT
size: .; J: TRBJ1-1; D: .; V: TRBV27; CDR3: CASSPLSGRNTEAFF; DNA: TGTGCCAGCAGTCCTCTTTCGGGTCGGAACACTGAAGCTTTCTTT
size: few; J: TRBJ1-4; D: .; V: TRBV27; CDR3: CASSSGVLNEKLFF; DNA: TGTGCCAGCAGTTCAGGGGTCCTTAATGAAAAACTGTTTTTT
size: .; J: TRBJ2-2; D: .; V: TRBV7-6; CDR3: CASSIRESGELFF; DNA: TGTGCCAGCAGCATCAGGGAGTCCGGGGAGCTGTTTTTT
size: .; J: TRBJ2-3; D: .; V: TRBV6-2/TRBV6-3; CDR3: CASSYPNNGETQYF; DNA: TGTGCCAGCAGTTACCCTAATAATGGGGAGACGCAGTATTTT
size: once; J: TRBJ2-7; D: .; V: TRBV27; CDR3: CASSRGARDLTTPTYEQYF; DNA: TGTGCCAGCAGTCGGGGGGCCAGAGACCTGACCACCCCTACCTACGAGCAGTACTTC
size: .; J: TRBJ2-2; D: .; V: TRBV5-8; CDR3: CASSGRDRPTGELFF; DNA: TGTGCCAGCAGCGGGAGGGACAGACCAACCGGGGAGCTGTTTTTT
size: few; J: TRBJ2-7; D: .; V: TRBV7-9; CDR3: CASSIGQSEQYF; DNA: TGTGCCAGCAGCATAGGACAGAGCGAGCAGTACTTC
size: .; J: TRBJ2-1; D: TRBD2; V: TRBV6-2/TRBV6-3; CDR3: CASIPTPGLVGFEQFF; DNA: TGTGCCAGCATCCCCACACCGGGACTAGTGGGATTCGAGCAGTTCTTC
size: many; J: TRBJ2-5; D: .; V: TRBV10-3; CDR3: CAISESHRVQETQYF; DNA: TGTGCCATCAGTGAGTCCCACAGGGTTCAAGAGACCCAGTACTTC
size: .; J: TRBJ2-7; D: .; V: TRBV11-2; CDR3: CASSLVMDHSYEQYF; DNA: TGTGCCAGCAGCTTAGTAATGGACCACTCCTACGAGCAGTACTTC
size: once; J: TRBJ2-3; D: TRBD2; V: TRBV4-1; CDR3: CASSQEPSGGGFADTQYF; DNA: TGCGCCAGCAGCCAAGAGCCTAGCGGGGGGGGTTTTGCAGATACGCAGTATTTT
size: few; J: TRBJ2-5; D: TRBD2; V: TRBV2; CDR3: CASPLAGGRQETQYF; DNA: TGTGCCAGCCCACTAGCGGGGGGTAGGCAAGAGACCCAGTACTTC
size: .; J: TRBJ1-1; D: .; V: TRBV2; CDR3: CAARGVEAFF; DNA: TGTGCCGCCCGGGGGGTCGAAGCTTTCTTT